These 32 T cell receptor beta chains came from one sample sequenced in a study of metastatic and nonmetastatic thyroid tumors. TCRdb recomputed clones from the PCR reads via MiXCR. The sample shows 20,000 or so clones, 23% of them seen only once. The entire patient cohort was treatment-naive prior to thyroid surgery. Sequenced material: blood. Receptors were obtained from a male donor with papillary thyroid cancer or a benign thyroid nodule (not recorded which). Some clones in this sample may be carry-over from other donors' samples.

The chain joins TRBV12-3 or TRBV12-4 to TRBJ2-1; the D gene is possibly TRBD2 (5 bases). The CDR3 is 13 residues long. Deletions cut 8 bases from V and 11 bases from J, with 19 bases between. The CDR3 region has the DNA TGTGCCAGCCTCTCCCCGTCGGCGGGCCAGCAGTTCTTC. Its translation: CASLSPSAGQQFF.

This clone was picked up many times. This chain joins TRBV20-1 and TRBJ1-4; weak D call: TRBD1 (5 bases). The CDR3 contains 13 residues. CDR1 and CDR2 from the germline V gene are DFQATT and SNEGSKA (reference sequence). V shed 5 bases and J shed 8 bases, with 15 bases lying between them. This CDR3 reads CSAGGRGGEKLFF. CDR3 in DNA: TGCAGTGCTGGGGGACGGGGGGGAGAAAAACTGTTTTTT.

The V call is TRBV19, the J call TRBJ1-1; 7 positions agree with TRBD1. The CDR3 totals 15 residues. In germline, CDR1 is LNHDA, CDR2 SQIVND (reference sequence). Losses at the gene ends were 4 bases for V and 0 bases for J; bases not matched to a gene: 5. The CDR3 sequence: CASSRKQGMNTEAFF. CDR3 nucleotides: TGTGCCAGTAGTAGAAAACAGGGGATGAACACTGAAGCTTTCTTT.

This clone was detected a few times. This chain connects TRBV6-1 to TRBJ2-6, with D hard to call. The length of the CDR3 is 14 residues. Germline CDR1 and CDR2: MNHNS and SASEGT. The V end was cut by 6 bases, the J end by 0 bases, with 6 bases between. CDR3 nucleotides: TGTGCCAGCAGCTTCGACTCTGGGGCCAACGTCCTGACTTTC. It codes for CASSFDSGANVLTF.

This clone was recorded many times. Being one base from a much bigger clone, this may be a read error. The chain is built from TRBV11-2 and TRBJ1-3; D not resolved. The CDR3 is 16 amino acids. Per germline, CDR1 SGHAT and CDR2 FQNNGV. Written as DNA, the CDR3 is TGTGCCAGCAGCTTAGAAAGACGGGTCTCTGAAAACACCATATATTTT. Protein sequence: CASSLERRVSENTIYF.

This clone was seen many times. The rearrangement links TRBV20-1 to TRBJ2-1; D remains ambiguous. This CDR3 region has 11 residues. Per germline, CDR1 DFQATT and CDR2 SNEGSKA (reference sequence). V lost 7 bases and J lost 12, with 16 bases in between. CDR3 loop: CSVLRAQRQFF. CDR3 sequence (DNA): TGCAGTGTTCTCCGCGCCCAAAGGCAGTTCTTC.

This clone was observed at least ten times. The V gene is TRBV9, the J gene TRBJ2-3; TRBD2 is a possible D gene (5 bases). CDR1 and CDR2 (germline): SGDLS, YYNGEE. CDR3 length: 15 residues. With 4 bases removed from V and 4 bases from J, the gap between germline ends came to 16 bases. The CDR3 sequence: CASSPFGINPDTQYF. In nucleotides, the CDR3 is TGTGCCAGCAGCCCCTTCGGGATCAATCCAGATACGCAGTATTTT.

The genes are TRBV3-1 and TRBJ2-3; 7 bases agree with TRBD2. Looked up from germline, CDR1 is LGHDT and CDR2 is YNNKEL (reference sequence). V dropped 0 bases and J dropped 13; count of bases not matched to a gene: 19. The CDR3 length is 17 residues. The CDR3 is CASSQEPLATSTDTKYF. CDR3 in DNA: TGTGCCAGCAGCCAAGAACCTCTAGCGACTAGCACAGACACGAAGTATTTT.

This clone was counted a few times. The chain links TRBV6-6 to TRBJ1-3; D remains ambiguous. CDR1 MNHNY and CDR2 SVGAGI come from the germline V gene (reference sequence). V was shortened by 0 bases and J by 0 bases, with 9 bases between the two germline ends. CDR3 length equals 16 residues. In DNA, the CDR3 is TGTGCCAGCAGTTACTCCGCGGTGTCCTCTGGAAACACCATATATTTT. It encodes CASSYSAVSSGNTIYF.

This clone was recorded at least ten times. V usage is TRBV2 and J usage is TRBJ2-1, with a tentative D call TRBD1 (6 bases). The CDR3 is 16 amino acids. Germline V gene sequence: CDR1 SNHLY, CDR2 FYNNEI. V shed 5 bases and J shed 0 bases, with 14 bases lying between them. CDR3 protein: CASSSGVRSSYNEQFF. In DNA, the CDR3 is TGTGCCAGCAGTTCAGGGGTCAGGAGCTCCTACAATGAGCAGTTCTTC.

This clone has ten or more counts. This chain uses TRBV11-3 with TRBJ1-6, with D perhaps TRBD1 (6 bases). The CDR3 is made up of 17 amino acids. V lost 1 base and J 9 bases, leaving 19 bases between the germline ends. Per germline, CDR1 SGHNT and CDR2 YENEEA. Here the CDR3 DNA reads TGTGCCAGCAGCTTAGTTTGGGACACCACCGTCCTTTCACCCCTCCACTTT. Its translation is CASSLVWDTTVLSPLHF. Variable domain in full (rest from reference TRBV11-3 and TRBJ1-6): EAGVVQSPRYKIIEKKQPVAFWCNPISGHNTLYWYLQNLGQGPELLIRYENEEAVDDSQLPKDRFSAERLKGVDSTLKIQPAELGDSAVYLCASSLVWDTTVLSPLHFGNGTRLTVT.

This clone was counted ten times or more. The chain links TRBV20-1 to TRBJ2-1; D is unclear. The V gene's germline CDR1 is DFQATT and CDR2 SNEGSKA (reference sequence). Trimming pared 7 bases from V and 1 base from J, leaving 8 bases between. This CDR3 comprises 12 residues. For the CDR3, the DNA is TGCAGTGTATCGAGATCCTACAATGAGCAGTTCTTC. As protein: CSVSRSYNEQFF.

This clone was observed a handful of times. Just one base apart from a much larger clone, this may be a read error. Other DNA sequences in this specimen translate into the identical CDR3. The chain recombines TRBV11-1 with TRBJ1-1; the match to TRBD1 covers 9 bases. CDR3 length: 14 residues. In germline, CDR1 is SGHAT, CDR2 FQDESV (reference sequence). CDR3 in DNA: TGTGCCAGCAGCGAACGACAGGGGGTCACTGAAGCCTTCTTT. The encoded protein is CASSERQGVTEAFF.

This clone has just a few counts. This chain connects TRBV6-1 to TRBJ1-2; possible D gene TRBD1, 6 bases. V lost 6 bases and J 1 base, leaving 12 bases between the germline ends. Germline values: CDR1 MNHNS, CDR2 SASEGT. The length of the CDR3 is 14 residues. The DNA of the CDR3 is TGTGCCAGCAGGGGGACACCGAGTAACTATGGCTACACCTTC. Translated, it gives CASRGTPSNYGYTF.

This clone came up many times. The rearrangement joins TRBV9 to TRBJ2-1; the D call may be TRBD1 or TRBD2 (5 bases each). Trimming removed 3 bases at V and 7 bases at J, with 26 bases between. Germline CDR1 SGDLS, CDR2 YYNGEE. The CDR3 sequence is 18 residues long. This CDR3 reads CASSAAGVPGTYGNEQFF. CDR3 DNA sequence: TGTGCCAGCAGCGCAGCTGGGGTCCCAGGGACGTACGGGAATGAGCAGTTCTTC.

The CDR3 DNA reads as TGTGCCTGGAGTGTGGGGACAGTGAACACTGAAGCTTTCTTT. Residues: CAWSVGTVNTEAFF. V usage is TRBV30 and J usage is TRBJ1-1; 7 bases match TRBD1. The CDR3 has 14 residues. With V trimmed by 0 bases and J by 0 bases, 1 base remained unmatched. In germline, CDR1 is GTSNPN, CDR2 SVGIG (reference sequence).

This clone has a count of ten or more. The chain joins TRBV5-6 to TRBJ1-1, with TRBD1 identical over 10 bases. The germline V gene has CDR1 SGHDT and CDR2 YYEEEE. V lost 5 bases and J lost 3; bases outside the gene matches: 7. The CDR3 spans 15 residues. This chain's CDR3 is CASSADRGRDTEAFF. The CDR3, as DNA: TGTGCCAGCAGTGCAGACAGGGGGCGAGACACTGAAGCTTTCTTT.

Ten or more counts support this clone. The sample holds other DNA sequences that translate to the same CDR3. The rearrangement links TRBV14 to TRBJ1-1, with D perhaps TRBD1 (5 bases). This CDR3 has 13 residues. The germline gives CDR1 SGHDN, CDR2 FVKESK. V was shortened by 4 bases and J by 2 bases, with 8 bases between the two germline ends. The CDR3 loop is CASSRGLNTEAFF. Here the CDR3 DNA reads TGTGCCAGCAGCCGGGGACTTAACACTGAAGCTTTCTTT.

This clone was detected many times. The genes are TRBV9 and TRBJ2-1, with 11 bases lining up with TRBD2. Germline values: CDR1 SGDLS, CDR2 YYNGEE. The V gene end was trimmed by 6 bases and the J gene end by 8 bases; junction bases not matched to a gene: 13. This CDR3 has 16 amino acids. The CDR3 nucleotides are TGTGCCAGCACACTTAGCGGGAGGGCCGGTAGCGATGAGCAGTTCTTC. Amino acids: CASTLSGRAGSDEQFF.

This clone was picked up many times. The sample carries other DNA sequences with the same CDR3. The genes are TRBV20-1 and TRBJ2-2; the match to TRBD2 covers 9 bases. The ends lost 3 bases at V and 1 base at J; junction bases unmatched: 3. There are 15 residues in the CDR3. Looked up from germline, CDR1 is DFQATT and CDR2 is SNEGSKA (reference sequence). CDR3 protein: CSASGGRGNTGELFF. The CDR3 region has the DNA TGCAGTGCTAGCGGCGGGAGGGGGAACACCGGGGAGCTGTTTTTT.

The DNA of the CDR3 is TGCAGTGCTCAAGGGGCTAGCGGCTCCTACGAGCAGTACTTC. As protein: CSAQGASGSYEQYF. The chain has TRBV20-1 and TRBJ2-7; 7 bases agree with TRBD2. Germline trimming cut 5 bases from V and 0 bases from J; bases unmatched to any gene: 7. This CDR3 has 14 amino acids. Germline lookup yields CDR1 DFQATT and CDR2 SNEGSKA (reference sequence).

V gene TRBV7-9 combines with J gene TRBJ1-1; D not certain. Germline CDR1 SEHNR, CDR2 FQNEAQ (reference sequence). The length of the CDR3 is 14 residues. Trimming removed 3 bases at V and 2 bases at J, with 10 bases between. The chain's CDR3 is CASSFGQTNTEAFF. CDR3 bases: TGTGCCAGCAGCTTTGGGCAGACCAACACTGAAGCTTTCTTT.

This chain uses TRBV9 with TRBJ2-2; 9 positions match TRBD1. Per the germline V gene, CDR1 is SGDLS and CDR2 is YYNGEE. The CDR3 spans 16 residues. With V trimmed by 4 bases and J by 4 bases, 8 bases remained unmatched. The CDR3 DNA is TGTGCCAGCAGCCCCCCAAGGACAGGGGTCACCGGGGAGCTGTTTTTT. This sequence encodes CASSPPRTGVTGELFF.

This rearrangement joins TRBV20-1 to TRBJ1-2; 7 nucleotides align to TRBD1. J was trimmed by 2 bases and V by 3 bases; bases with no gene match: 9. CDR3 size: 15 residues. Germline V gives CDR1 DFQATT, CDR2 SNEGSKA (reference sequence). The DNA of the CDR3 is TGCAGTGCTAGTCCCCGTCAGGGGGTCAACTATGGCTACACCTTC. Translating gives CSASPRQGVNYGYTF.

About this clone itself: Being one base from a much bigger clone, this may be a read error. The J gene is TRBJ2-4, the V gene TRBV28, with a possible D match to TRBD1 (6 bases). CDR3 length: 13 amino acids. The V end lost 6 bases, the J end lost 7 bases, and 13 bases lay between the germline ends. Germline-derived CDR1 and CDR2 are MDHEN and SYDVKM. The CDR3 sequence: CASSLTTGNIQYF. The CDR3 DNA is TGTGCCAGCAGCTTGACCACAGGGAACATTCAGTACTTC.

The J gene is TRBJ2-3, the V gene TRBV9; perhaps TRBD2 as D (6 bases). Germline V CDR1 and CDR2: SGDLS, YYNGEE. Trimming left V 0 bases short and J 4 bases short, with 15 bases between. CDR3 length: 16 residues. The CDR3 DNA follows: TGTGCCAGCAGCGTAGGGGCTAGCGACGATTCAGATACGCAGTATTTT. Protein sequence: CASSVGASDDSDTQYF. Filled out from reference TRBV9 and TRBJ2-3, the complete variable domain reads DSGVTQTPKHLITATGQRVTLRCSPRSGDLSVYWYQQSLDQGLQFLIQYYNGEERAKGNILERFSAQQFPDLHSELNLSSLELGDSALYFCASSVGASDDSDTQYFGPGTRLTVL.

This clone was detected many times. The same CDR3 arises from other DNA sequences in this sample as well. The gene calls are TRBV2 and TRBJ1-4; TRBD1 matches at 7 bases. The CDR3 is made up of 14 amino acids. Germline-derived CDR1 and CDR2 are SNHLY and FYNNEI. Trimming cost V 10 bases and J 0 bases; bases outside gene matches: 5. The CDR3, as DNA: TGTGCCAACGGACAGGACTCAACTAATGAAAAACTGTTTTTT. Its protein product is CANGQDSTNEKLFF.

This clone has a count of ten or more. The CDR3 is CSARRDVGTDTQYF. The CDR3 DNA is TGCAGTGCTAGGCGGGACGTAGGAACAGATACGCAGTATTTT. The chain has TRBV20-1 and TRBJ2-3; a weak D match, TRBD2 (6 bases). The V end was cut by 3 bases, the J end by 3 bases, with 13 bases between. The CDR3 is made up of 14 amino acids. Germline V gene data show CDR1 as DFQATT and CDR2 as SNEGSKA (reference sequence).

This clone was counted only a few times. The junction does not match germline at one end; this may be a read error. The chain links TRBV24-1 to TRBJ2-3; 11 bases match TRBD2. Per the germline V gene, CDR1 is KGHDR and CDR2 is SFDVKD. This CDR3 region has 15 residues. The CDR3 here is CTTSDLTSGGDTQYF. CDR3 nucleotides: TGTACCACCAGTGACCTAACTAGCGGGGGAGATACGCAGTATTTT.

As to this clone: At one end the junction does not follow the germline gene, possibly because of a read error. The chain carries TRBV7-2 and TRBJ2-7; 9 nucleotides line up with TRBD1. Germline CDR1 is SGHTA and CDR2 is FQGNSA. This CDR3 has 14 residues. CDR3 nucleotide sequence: TGTGCCGGCAGCCCAAGGACAGGGGCCTACGAGCAGTACTTC. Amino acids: CAGSPRTGAYEQYF. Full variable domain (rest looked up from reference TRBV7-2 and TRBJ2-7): GAGVSQSPSNKVTEKGKDVELRCDPISGHTALYWYRQSLGQGLEFLIYFQGNSAPDKSGLPSDRFSAERTGGSVSTLTIQRTQQEDSAVYLCAGSPRTGAYEQYFGPGTRLTVT.

The CDR3 DNA is TGTGCCAGTTCCGGGAGCGCTACAGATACGCAGTATTTT. Translated: CASSGSATDTQYF. The rearrangement uses TRBV19 and TRBJ2-3; tentatively, D is TRBD2 (6 bases). The V end lost 8 bases, the J end lost 3 bases, and 12 bases lay between the germline ends. Germline loops: CDR1 LNHDA, CDR2 SQIVND (reference sequence). This CDR3 contains 13 residues. The whole variable domain, remainder taken from reference TRBV19 and TRBJ2-3, is DGGITQSPKYLFRKEGQNVTLSCEQNLNHDAMYWYRQDPGQGLRLIYYSQIVNDFQKGDIAEGYSVSREKKESFPLTVTSAQKNPTAFYLCASSGSATDTQYFGPGTRLTVL.

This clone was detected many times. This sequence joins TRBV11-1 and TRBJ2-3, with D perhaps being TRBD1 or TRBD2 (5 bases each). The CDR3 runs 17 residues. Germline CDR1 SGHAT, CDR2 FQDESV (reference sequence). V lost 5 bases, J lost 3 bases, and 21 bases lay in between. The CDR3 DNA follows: TGTGCCAGCAGCCCCTCGGGGCATGGGGAAGATACAGATACGCAGTATTTT. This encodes CASSPSGHGEDTDTQYF.